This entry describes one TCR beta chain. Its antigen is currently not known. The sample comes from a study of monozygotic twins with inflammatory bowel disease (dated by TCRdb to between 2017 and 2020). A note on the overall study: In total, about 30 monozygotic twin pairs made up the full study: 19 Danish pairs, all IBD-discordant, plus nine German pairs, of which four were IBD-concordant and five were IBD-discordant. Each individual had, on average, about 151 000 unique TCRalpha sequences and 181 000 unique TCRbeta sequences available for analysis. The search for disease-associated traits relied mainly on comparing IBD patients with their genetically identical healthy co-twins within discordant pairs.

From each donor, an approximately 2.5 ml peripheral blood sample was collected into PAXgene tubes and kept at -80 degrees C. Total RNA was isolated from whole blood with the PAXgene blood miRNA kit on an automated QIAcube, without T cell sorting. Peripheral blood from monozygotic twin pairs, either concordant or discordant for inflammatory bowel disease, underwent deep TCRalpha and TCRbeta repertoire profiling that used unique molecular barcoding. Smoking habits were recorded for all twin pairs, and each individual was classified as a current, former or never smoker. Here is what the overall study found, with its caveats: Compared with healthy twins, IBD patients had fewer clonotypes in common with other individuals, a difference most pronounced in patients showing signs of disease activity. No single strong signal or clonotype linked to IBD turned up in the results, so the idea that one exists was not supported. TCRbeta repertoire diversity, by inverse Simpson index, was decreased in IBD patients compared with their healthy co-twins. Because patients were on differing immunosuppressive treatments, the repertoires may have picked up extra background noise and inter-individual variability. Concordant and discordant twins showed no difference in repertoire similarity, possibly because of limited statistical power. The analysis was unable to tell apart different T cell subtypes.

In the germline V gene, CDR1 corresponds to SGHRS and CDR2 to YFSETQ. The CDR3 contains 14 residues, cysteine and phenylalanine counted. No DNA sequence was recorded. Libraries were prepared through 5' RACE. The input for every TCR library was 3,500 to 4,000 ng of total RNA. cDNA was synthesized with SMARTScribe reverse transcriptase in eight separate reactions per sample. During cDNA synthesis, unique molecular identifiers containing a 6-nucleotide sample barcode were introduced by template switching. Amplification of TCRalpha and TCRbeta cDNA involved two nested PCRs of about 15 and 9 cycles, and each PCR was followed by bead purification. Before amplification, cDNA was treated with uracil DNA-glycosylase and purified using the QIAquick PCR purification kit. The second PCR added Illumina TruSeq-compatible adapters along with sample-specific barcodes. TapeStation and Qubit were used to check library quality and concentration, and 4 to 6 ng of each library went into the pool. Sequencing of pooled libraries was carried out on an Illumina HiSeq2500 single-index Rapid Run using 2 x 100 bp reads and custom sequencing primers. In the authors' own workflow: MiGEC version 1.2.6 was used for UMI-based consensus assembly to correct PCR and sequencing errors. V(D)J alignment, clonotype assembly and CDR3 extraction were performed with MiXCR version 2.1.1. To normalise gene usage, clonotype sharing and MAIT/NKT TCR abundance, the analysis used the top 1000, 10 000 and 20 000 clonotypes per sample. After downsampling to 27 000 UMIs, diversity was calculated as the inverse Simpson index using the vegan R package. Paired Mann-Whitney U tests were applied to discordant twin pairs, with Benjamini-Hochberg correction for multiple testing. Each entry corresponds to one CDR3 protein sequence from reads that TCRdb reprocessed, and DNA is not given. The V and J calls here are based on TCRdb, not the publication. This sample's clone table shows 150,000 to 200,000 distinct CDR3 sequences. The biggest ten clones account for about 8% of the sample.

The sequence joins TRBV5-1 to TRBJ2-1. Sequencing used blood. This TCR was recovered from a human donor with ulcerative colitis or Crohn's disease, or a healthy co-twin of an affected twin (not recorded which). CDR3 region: CASSLAEIVDEQFF.